This paragraph reports one T cell receptor (beta chain). Treatment specified: oral pan-JAK inhibitor, 5-10 mg twice daily. This entry is derived from a study of CD8+ T cells in alopecia areata. At the level of the study: Treated patients were dosed with oral tofacitinib, taking 5 to 10 mg twice daily.

RNA was extracted and reverse transcribed into cDNA as the sequencing template. Profiled with immunoSEQ multiplex PCR; TCRdb holds only in-frame clones, not every one. The repertoire has about 210,000 clones, more than 45% of them found once; the top ten carry 1.5% to 2%. The CDR3 runs to 18 residues. Trimming removed 3 bases at V and 0 bases at J, with 16 bases between. In germline, CDR1 is SGHRS, CDR2 YFSETQ. The specimen comprised CD4+ T cells sorted from blood, sampled at week 4, from a patient treated with tofacitinib. The chain combines TRBV5-1 with TRBJ2-6; D possibly matches TRBD1 or TRBD2 (5 bases each). The TCR was taken from a human donor with alopecia areata. The CDR3 DNA reads as TGCGCCAGCAGCTCGTGGGACCCAAACCTCTCTGGGGCCAACGTCCTGACTTTC. Translating gives CASSSWDPNLSGANVLTF.